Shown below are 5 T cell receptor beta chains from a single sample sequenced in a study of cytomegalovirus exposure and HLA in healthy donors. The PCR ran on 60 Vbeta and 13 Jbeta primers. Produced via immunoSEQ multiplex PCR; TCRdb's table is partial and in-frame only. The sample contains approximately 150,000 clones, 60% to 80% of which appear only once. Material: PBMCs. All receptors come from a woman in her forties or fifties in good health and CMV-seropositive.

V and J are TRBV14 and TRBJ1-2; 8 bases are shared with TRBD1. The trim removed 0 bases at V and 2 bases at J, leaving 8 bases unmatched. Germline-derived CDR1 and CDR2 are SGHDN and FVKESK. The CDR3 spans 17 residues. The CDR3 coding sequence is TGTGCCAGCAGCCAAGATACGACAGGGGTAGGGAACTATGGCTACACCTTC. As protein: CASSQDTTGVGNYGYTF.

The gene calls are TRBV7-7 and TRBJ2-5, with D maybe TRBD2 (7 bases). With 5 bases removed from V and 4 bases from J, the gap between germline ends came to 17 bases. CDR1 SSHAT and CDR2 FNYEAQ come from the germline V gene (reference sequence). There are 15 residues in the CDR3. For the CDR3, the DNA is TGTGCCAGCAGCCCCGACGGGGGGCCCTTAGAGACCCAGTACTTC. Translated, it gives CASSPDGGPLETQYF.

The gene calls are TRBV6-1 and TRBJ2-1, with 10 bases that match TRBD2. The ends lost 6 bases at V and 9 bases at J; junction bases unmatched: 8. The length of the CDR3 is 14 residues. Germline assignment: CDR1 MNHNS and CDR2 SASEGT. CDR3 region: CASRERGGRGEQFF. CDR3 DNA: TGTGCCAGCAGAGAGCGGGGGGGCCGGGGTGAGCAGTTCTTC.

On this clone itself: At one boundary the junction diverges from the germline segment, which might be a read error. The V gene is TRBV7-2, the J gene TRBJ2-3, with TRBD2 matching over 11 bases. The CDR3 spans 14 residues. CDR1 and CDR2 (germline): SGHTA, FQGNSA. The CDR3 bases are TGTGCCAGCAGCGTAGCGGGGGGGTTAGATACGCAGTATTTT. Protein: CASSVAGGLDTQYF.

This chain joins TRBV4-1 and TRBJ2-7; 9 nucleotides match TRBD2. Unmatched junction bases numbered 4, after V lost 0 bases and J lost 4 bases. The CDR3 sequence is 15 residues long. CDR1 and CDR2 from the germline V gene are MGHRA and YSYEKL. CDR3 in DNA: TGCGCCAGCAGCCAAGAGTGGCGGGGGGGGTACGAGCAGTACTTC. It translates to CASSQEWRGGYEQYF.